This record looks at one TCR beta chain sequence and its context. This entry is derived from a study of shared clonotypes between healthy human individuals. Study-wide context: Researchers drew samples from two women and three men aged 18 to 49.

The method was immunoSEQ multiplex PCR; TCRdb's version includes in-frame clones alone and lacks a portion of them. The sample holds around 1,900,000 clones; roughly 93% are singletons and the top ten take around 1.7%. The naive CD8 subset, CD45RO-negative cells positively selected for CCR7, excluded terminally differentiated effector memory CD45RA+ cells. The CDR3 has 16 residues. Germline V gene lookup returns CDR1 MNHNS and CDR2 SASEGT. Trimming cost V 0 bases and J 1 base; bases outside gene matches: 6. The sequenced sample was naive CD8+ T cells from PBMCs. The rearrangement links TRBV6-1 to TRBJ2-7, with 7 nucleotides matching TRBD1. This TCR came from a man aged 18 to 30 in good health. Some clones in this sample may be carry-over from other donors' samples. The CDR3 region is CASSEAGWDRSYEQYF. In nucleotides, the CDR3 is TGTGCCAGCAGTGAAGCGGGGTGGGACAGATCCTACGAGCAGTACTTC.